This TCR beta chain comes out of a study of early T cells in non-severe SARS-CoV-2 infection. V was pared by 5 bases and J by 5 bases, with 4 bases of the junction left unmatched. This CDR3 is 13 amino acids long. Each CDR3 protein is one row after TCRdb ran MiXCR on the 5' RACE reads. The repertoire includes about 110,000 distinct CDR3 sequences, 12% of them detected once, and roughly 2.9% sits in the top ten. The chain employs TRBV12-3 or TRBV12-4 and TRBJ2-5; 8 bases map to TRBD2. The sequenced material came from whole blood. This sequence was found in an adult who was a healthcare worker with PCR-confirmed SARS-CoV-2 infection or an uninfected control (not recorded which). In nucleotides, the CDR3 is TGTGCCAGCAGTGTGGGACTAGTGGAGACCCAGTACTTC. It specifies CASSVGLVETQYF.